This T cell receptor beta chain was captured in a study of T cells after somatic rescue of genetic block (dated by TCRdb to 2018 to 2021). As for the study more broadly: The study assessed how robust, over the long term, a T-cell system was when the system had developed through somatic rescue of a genetic block in T-cell development.

Note on this clone: Its antigen is not yet known. Per-nucleotide qualities are absent, and no much larger clonotype sits a single base away.

The library relied on the immunoSEQ multiplex PCR assay. The table was pulled from immuneACCESS by TCRdb, which kept in-frame rearrangements only. Such tables lose some clones; where checked, under half of the loss comes from unresolved V genes, and the rest has no known cause. The sample table records around 100,000 clones; 85% to 95% of these occur just once. The ten largest clonotypes hold 1.4% of the sample. This receptor was taken from a woman younger than 35. Sequenced sample: peripheral blood mononuclear cells (PBMCs).

At the DNA level, the sequence is TGCAGCGTTGGGACAGGGGTTGAAGAGACCCAGTACTTC. This codes for CSVGTGVEETQYF. This sequence uses TRBV29-1 and TRBJ2-5; the junction holds 9 bases that match TRBD1. From its cysteine to its phenylalanine, the CDR3 spans 13 amino acids. Of the read, only the CDR3 DNA is kept; its 39 bases are in frame from base 1. The germline V gene supplies CDR1 SQVTM and CDR2 ANQGSEA. V lost 4 bases and J lost 3 bases, and the count of bases not matched to a germline gene is 3.